The 20 T cell receptor beta chains presented below share a single source sample, sequenced in a study of T cell responses to AZD1222 COVID-19 vaccine. Assay used: immunoSEQ multiplex PCR; TCRdb lists only in-frame clones, some missing. The sample has 100,000 to 120,000 clones, approximately 85% seen once. The material was peripheral blood, obtained on day 0 of AZD1222 vaccination. The source of these receptors is an adult in good health.

This chain joins TRBV2 and TRBJ2-7; D uncertain. Germline lookup yields CDR1 SNHLY and CDR2 FYNNEI. Between the trimmed V and J ends, which lost 8 bases and 4 bases, there was a span of 12 bases. The CDR3 consists of 12 residues. CDR3 protein: CASEDAFYEQYF. CDR3 bases: TGTGCCAGCGAGGACGCCTTTTACGAGCAGTACTTC.

The CDR3 bases are TGCGCCAGCAGCCCAGGGCACGGCGAGGATGAAAAACTGTTTTTT. Its protein product is CASSPGHGEDEKLFF. The chain uses TRBV5-1 and TRBJ1-4; tentative D call: TRBD1 (5 bases). Trimming removed 4 bases from V and 6 bases from J, with 16 bases in between. The CDR3 totals 15 residues. Germline values: CDR1 SGHRS, CDR2 YFSETQ.

This chain uses TRBV7-9 with TRBJ1-4; D might be TRBD1 (6 bases). V gave up 10 bases and J gave up 0 bases, with 21 bases separating them. CDR3 length: 17 residues. CDR1 is SEHNR, CDR2 FQNEAQ, per germline (reference sequence). CDR3 in amino acids: CATGTSAITATNEKLFF. DNA of the CDR3: TGTGCCACTGGGACATCGGCAATAACGGCAACTAATGAAAAACTGTTTTTT.

This chain links TRBV5-1 with TRBJ1-1; D is possibly TRBD1 (6 bases). The CDR3 consists of 15 residues. Germline loops: CDR1 SGHRS, CDR2 YFSETQ. Trimming shortened V by 1 base and J by 0 bases, and 10 bases separated the two germline ends. The CDR3: CASSLRQVMNTEAFF. In DNA, the CDR3 is TGCGCCAGCAGCTTGAGACAGGTAATGAACACTGAAGCTTTCTTT.

The CDR3 spells CASGSLGAGSYEQYF. CDR3 sequence (DNA): TGTGCTAGTGGTTCGCTCGGGGCAGGGAGCTACGAGCAGTACTTC. The chain couples TRBV12-5 to TRBJ2-7, with D perhaps being TRBD1 or TRBD2 (5 bases each). Trimming left V 4 bases short and J 3 bases short, with 16 bases between. The CDR3 is made up of 15 amino acids. Germline values: CDR1 LGHNT, CDR2 FRNRAP. Filled out from reference TRBV12-5 and TRBJ2-7, the complete variable domain reads DARVTQTPRHKVTEMGQEVTMRCQPILGHNTVFWYRQTMMQGLELLAYFRNRAPLDDSGMPKDRFSAEMPDATLATLKIQPSEPRDSAVYFCASGSLGAGSYEQYFGPGTRLTVT.

The J gene is TRBJ1-1, the V gene TRBV7-9; D may be TRBD1 (5 bases). Germline values: CDR1 SEHNR, CDR2 FQNEAQ (reference sequence). This CDR3 has 13 amino acids. V was trimmed by 6 bases and J by 1 base, leaving 9 bases between them. Here the CDR3 reads CASRLTGNTEAFF. The CDR3 DNA reads TGTGCCAGCAGACTTACAGGGAACACTGAAGCTTTCTTT.

This clone was observed once. The V gene is TRBV2, the J gene TRBJ2-7, with TRBD1 matching over 9 bases. This CDR3 has 15 amino acids. CDR1 and CDR2 (germline): SNHLY, FYNNEI. V lost 4 bases and J lost 4; bases outside the gene matches: 8. The CDR3 nucleotides read TGTGCCAGCAGTGCGCGAACAGGGGGCAGTTACGAGCAGTACTTC. Protein product: CASSARTGGSYEQYF. The full variable domain, in which reference TRBV2 and TRBJ2-7 provide the parts outside the CDR3, is EPEVTQTPSHQVTQMGQEVILRCVPISNHLYFYWYRQILGQKVEFLVSFYNNEISEKSEIFDDQFSVERPDGSNFTLKIRSTKLEDSAMYFCASSARTGGSYEQYFGPGTRLTVT.

The J gene is TRBJ2-1, the V gene TRBV2; 16 bases match TRBD2. Germline loops: CDR1 SNHLY, CDR2 FYNNEI. V shed 6 bases, J shed 6 bases, and the junction held 5 bases outside the gene matches. The CDR3 consists of 16 residues. The CDR3 region has the DNA TGTGCCAGCAGCGGGACTAGCGGGAGGGCCCCCAATGAGCAGTTCTTC. Amino acid sequence: CASSGTSGRAPNEQFF.

The rearrangement uses TRBV19 and TRBJ2-4, with D perhaps being TRBD1 or TRBD2 (5 bases each). Trimming removed 4 bases from V and 1 base from J, with 14 bases in between. Germline loops: CDR1 LNHDA, CDR2 SQIVND (reference sequence). This CDR3 contains 16 residues. CDR3 in amino acids: CASSRDAWGAKNIQYF. As DNA, the CDR3 is TGTGCCAGTAGTAGGGACGCGTGGGGTGCCAAAAACATTCAGTACTTC.

The chain employs TRBV19 and TRBJ1-6; D is possibly TRBD1 (5 bases). V was cut by 7 bases and J by 10 bases, with 17 bases left in between. The CDR3 totals 14 residues. Per the germline V gene, CDR1 is LNHDA and CDR2 is SQIVND (reference sequence). The CDR3 DNA reads as TGTGCCAGTAAGTGGGGGGGGTTTGCCTCACCCCTCCACTTT. This gives the protein CASKWGGFASPLHF.

This sequence joins TRBV5-6 and TRBJ1-1, with D uncertain. Germline V gene sequence: CDR1 SGHDT, CDR2 YYEEEE. The V end was cut by 0 bases, the J end by 1 base, with 10 bases between. CDR3 length: 15 residues. CDR3 loop: CASSLEARWNTEAFF. CDR3 bases: TGTGCCAGCAGCTTGGAGGCCAGATGGAACACTGAAGCTTTCTTT.

The chain joins TRBV27 to TRBJ1-1; maybe TRBD1 (5 bases). The CDR3 is 10 amino acids. The ends were cut back, 7 bases at V and 5 bases at J, with 5 bases in the middle. Germline V gene sequence: CDR1 MNHEY, CDR2 SMNVEV (reference sequence). The CDR3 is CASKGTEAFF. The CDR3, as DNA: TGTGCCAGCAAGGGGACTGAAGCTTTCTTT.

This clone was observed a few times. This sequence joins TRBV7-3 and TRBJ2-5, with D perhaps TRBD2 (6 bases). The CDR3 spans 13 residues. V was trimmed by 5 bases and J by 1 base, leaving 8 bases between them. Germline V gene sequence: CDR1 SGHTA, CDR2 FQGTGA. CDR3 nucleotides: TGTGCCAGCAGCCCCGGGGGCCAAGAGACCCAGTACTTC. Encoded protein: CASSPGGQETQYF.

The chain has TRBV7-2 and TRBJ2-3; D gene uncertain. Trimming stripped 5 bases from V and 1 base from J, with 13 bases between. The germline V gene has CDR1 SGHTA and CDR2 FQGNSA. The CDR3 extends over 15 amino acids. The CDR3 loop is CASSLQRAGTDTQYF. As DNA, the CDR3 is TGTGCCAGCAGCCTACAACGGGCTGGCACAGATACGCAGTATTTT.

The chain couples TRBV2 to TRBJ2-3; D is unresolved. The CDR3 contains 11 residues. The germline V and J ends were trimmed by 4 bases and 5 bases, with 4 bases remaining between them. Germline CDR1 is SNHLY and CDR2 is FYNNEI. The CDR3 region is CASSVRDTQYF. CDR3 nucleotides: TGTGCCAGCAGTGTCAGAGATACGCAGTATTTT.

This clone is medium-sized in the sample. This sequence joins TRBV2 and TRBJ2-3; D may be TRBD1 or TRBD2 (5 bases each). CDR1 is SNHLY and CDR2 is FYNNEI in the germline V gene. The CDR3 has 14 residues. Trimming stripped 4 bases from V and 0 bases from J, with 8 bases between. The CDR3: CASSGGSSTDTQYF. As DNA, the CDR3 is TGTGCCAGCAGTGGGGGGTCCAGCACAGATACGCAGTATTTT. The whole variable domain, remainder taken from reference TRBV2 and TRBJ2-3, is EPEVTQTPSHQVTQMGQEVILRCVPISNHLYFYWYRQILGQKVEFLVSFYNNEISEKSEIFDDQFSVERPDGSNFTLKIRSTKLEDSAMYFCASSGGSSTDTQYFGPGTRLTVL.

The chain carries TRBV18 and TRBJ2-2, with TRBD1 as a possible D gene (6 bases). Trimming shortened V by 6 bases and J by 0 bases, and 11 bases separated the two germline ends. The germline V gene has CDR1 KGHSH and CDR2 LQKENI. This CDR3 comprises 15 residues. CDR3 in amino acids: CASSFRQANTGELFF. CDR3 nucleotide sequence: TGTGCCAGCTCCTTCCGACAGGCGAACACCGGGGAGCTGTTTTTT.

In this sample, this clone turned up once. The gene calls are TRBV9 and TRBJ1-6; TRBD1 is a possible D gene (5 bases). The CDR3 has 15 amino acids. Germline values: CDR1 SGDLS, CDR2 YYNGEE. Trimming left V 3 bases short and J 5 bases short, with 12 bases between. CDR3 amino acids: CASSGGGVDNSPLHF. CDR3 in DNA: TGTGCCAGCAGCGGCGGGGGGGTGGATAATTCACCCCTCCACTTT.

This chain links TRBV9 with TRBJ1-1, with unresolved D. This CDR3 is 14 amino acids long. V shed 3 bases and J shed 0 bases, with 9 bases lying between them. CDR1 SGDLS and CDR2 YYNGEE come from the germline V gene. The CDR3 nucleotides read TGTGCCAGCAGCGCCCCAGGTTTGAACACTGAAGCTTTCTTT. This encodes CASSAPGLNTEAFF.

The rearrangement links TRBV7-9 to TRBJ1-2; no firm D call. Germline V gene data show CDR1 as SEHNR and CDR2 as FQNEAQ (reference sequence). CDR3 size: 16 residues. Deletions cut 1 base from V and 0 bases from J, with 12 bases between. In DNA, the CDR3 is TGTGCCAGCAGCTTAGGCTCAATCGAGGCTAACTATGGCTACACCTTC. Encoded protein: CASSLGSIEANYGYTF.